Below, 10 T cell receptor beta chains from the same sample are listed, as sequenced in a study of cytomegalovirus exposure and HLA in healthy donors. This PCR relied on a set of 60 Vbeta primers and 13 Jbeta primers. Using immunoSEQ multiplex PCR, the repertoire was profiled, and TCRdb retains in-frame clones only, with some absent. This repertoire comprises about 39,000 clones; its ten largest clones make up about 3%. The specimen was PBMCs. The receptor set was obtained from a woman aged 25 to 39 in good health and CMV-seropositive.

The chain uses TRBV4-1 and TRBJ1-2; D remains ambiguous. Germline-derived CDR1 and CDR2 are MGHRA and YSYEKL. The V gene lost 4 bases and the J gene lost 8 bases, with 20 bases spanning the gap. The CDR3 consists of 15 residues. The CDR3 sequence is CASSPGQRVPFGYTF. CDR3 sequence (DNA): TGCGCCAGCAGCCCGGGTCAACGGGTCCCCTTCGGCTACACCTTC.

V gene TRBV7-9 combines with J gene TRBJ1-2, with a weak D call TRBD1 (5 bases). Germline V gene sequence: CDR1 SEHNR, CDR2 FQNEAQ (reference sequence). V was shortened by 4 bases and J by 8 bases, with 14 bases between the two germline ends. This CDR3 spans 13 amino acids. CDR3 DNA: TGTGCCAGCAGCTCTAGTGGGGGGGACGGCTACACCTTC. Its translation: CASSSSGGDGYTF.

This chain connects TRBV5-1 to TRBJ2-5; D may be TRBD2 (5 bases). CDR1 is SGHRS, CDR2 YFSETQ, per germline. Trimming pared 1 base from V and 11 bases from J, leaving 12 bases between. The CDR3 contains 12 residues. CDR3 sequence: CASSLTRGEQYF. The CDR3 region has the DNA TGCGCCAGCAGCTTGACCCGTGGGGAGCAGTACTTC.

The chain carries TRBV4-1 and TRBJ1-1, with 9 bases identical to TRBD1. CDR1 and CDR2 from the germline V gene are MGHRA and YSYEKL. CDR3 length: 16 residues. J lost 5 bases, V lost 0 bases, and 7 bases had no gene match. CDR3 bases: TGCGCCAGCAGCCAAGATCCACAGGGGGCAGGGACTGAAGCTTTCTTT. It translates to CASSQDPQGAGTEAFF.

The chain links TRBV30 to TRBJ1-6; D uncertain. The CDR3 totals 12 residues. CDR1 and CDR2 (germline): GTSNPN, SVGIG (reference sequence). The V end lost 3 bases, the J end lost 3 bases, and 3 bases lay between the germline ends. This chain's CDR3 is CAWRYYNSPLHF. The CDR3 coding sequence is TGTGCCTGGAGATACTATAATTCACCCCTCCACTTT.

The rearrangement joins TRBV9 to TRBJ2-7; the match to TRBD1 covers 7 bases. CDR3 length: 15 residues. CDR1 SGDLS and CDR2 YYNGEE come from the germline V gene. Unmatched junction bases numbered 4, after V lost 0 bases and J lost 1 base. The CDR3 region is CASSVEQGWSYEQYF. CDR3 sequence (DNA): TGTGCCAGCAGCGTAGAACAGGGGTGGTCCTACGAGCAGTACTTC. The complete variable domain, with remaining parts taken from reference TRBV9 and TRBJ2-7, reads DSGVTQTPKHLITATGQRVTLRCSPRSGDLSVYWYQQSLDQGLQFLIQYYNGEERAKGNILERFSAQQFPDLHSELNLSSLELGDSALYFCASSVEQGWSYEQYFGPGTRLTVT.

This chain uses TRBV18 with TRBJ2-5; the D is unclear. The J call may be faulty, since TRBJ2-7 better matches the DNA end. The CDR3 is 14 residues long. CDR1 KGHSH and CDR2 LQKENI come from the germline V gene. This CDR3 reads CASSARRNNYEQYF. The CDR3, as DNA: TGTGCCAGCTCAGCTCGAAGAAACAACTACGAGCAGTACTTC.

The V and J genes are TRBV7-8 and TRBJ1-5, with D uncertain. From germline, CDR1 is SGHVS and CDR2 FQNEAQ. The CDR3 is 14 residues long. With 2 bases removed from V and 2 bases from J, the gap between germline ends came to 7 bases. CDR3 residues: CASSLPGGNQPQHF. For the CDR3, the DNA is TGTGCCAGCAGCTTACCCGGAGGCAATCAGCCCCAGCATTTT.

The chain uses TRBV5-1 and TRBJ2-3; D may be TRBD2 (5 bases). Per the germline V gene, CDR1 is SGHRS and CDR2 is YFSETQ. CDR3 length equals 15 residues. V gave up 4 bases and J gave up 2 bases, with 14 bases separating them. This chain's CDR3 is CASSPLEGFTDTQYF. DNA of the CDR3: TGCGCCAGCAGCCCTTTAGAGGGTTTCACAGATACGCAGTATTTT.

V and J are TRBV27 and TRBJ2-1; 8 bases map to TRBD1. With V trimmed by 5 bases and J by 3 bases, 9 bases remained unmatched. CDR3 length equals 16 residues. Germline-derived CDR1 and CDR2 are MNHEY and SMNVEV (reference sequence). CDR3 coding DNA: TGTGCCAGCAGTCCTATGACAGGGGCGAACTACAATGAGCAGTTCTTC. The encoded protein is CASSPMTGANYNEQFF.